Following are 8 T cell receptor beta chains from one sample sequenced in a study of T cell repertoires in cytomegalovirus infection. TCRdb recomputed calls from the reads with MiXCR, one row per CDR3 protein. This sample has 350,000 to 550,000 distinct CDR3 sequences, with about 33% found just once. Sequencing was performed on PBMCs. These receptors were obtained from a human donor in good health (CMV status not recorded). Some clones in this sample may be carry-over from other donors' samples.

There are many counts of this clonotype. The rearrangement uses TRBV19 and TRBJ1-2; TRBD1 matches at 8 bases. Germline CDR1 is LNHDA and CDR2 is SQIVND (reference sequence). The CDR3 covers 14 residues. Germline trimming cut 9 bases from V and 6 bases from J; bases unmatched to any gene: 12. Here the CDR3 reads CASLPDRVKNGYTF. The CDR3 DNA reads as TGTGCCAGCCTCCCGGACAGGGTGAAGAATGGCTACACCTTC.

This rearrangement joins TRBV28 to TRBJ2-7; 9 bases map to TRBD2. Germline CDR1 and CDR2: MDHEN and SYDVKM. V dropped 2 bases and J dropped 6; count of bases not matched to a gene: 8. CDR3 length equals 15 residues. The CDR3 sequence: CASSLRPRGGVEQYF. CDR3 sequence (DNA): TGTGCCAGCAGTTTACGCCCGCGGGGGGGGGTCGAGCAGTACTTC.

Concerning this clonotype itself: Since a much larger clone is just one base distant, this may be a read error. This chain connects TRBV7-6 to TRBJ1-4, with D unresolved. Trimming shortened V by 5 bases and J by 0 bases, and 13 bases separated the two germline ends. The CDR3 is 16 residues long. The V gene's germline CDR1 is SGHVS and CDR2 FNYEAQ. The CDR3 DNA sequence: TGTGCCAGCAGCCCGAGTATCATCTCAACTAATGAAAAACTGTTTTTT. Translating it yields CASSPSIISTNEKLFF.

The table lists this clonotype with a few counts. The chain has TRBV6-5 and TRBJ1-2; TRBD1 might be the D (6 bases). The CDR3 has 13 amino acids. Between the trimmed V and J ends, which lost 7 bases and 2 bases, there was a span of 11 bases. Germline V gene lookup returns CDR1 MNHEY and CDR2 SVGAGI. Here the CDR3 reads CASKVGQNYGYTF. The DNA of the CDR3 is TGTGCCAGCAAAGTAGGACAGAACTATGGCTACACCTTC.

This clonotype was found a few times. The V and J genes are TRBV2 and TRBJ1-1; no clear D. CDR3 length: 13 amino acids. In germline, CDR1 is SNHLY, CDR2 FYNNEI. Trimming shortened V by 7 bases and J by 4 bases, and 13 bases separated the two germline ends. As DNA, the CDR3 is TGTGCCAGCAATCTGGGCGAGGGCACTGAAGCTTTCTTT. Its translation: CASNLGEGTEAFF.

In DNA, the CDR3 is TGTGCCAGCAGTCAAACAGAGTTCAGTCATCAGCCCCAGCATTTT. This sequence encodes CASSQTEFSHQPQHF. V usage is TRBV6-2 or TRBV6-3 and J usage is TRBJ1-5; D not certain. V shed 5 bases and J shed 5 bases, with 16 bases lying between them. Germline CDR1 reads MNHEY; CDR2 reads SVGEGT. The CDR3 contains 15 residues.

The sample holds many counts of this clonotype. This rearrangement joins TRBV7-2 to TRBJ2-7; D uncertain. This CDR3 contains 15 residues. The V end lost 2 bases, the J end lost 1 base, and 12 bases lay between the germline ends. Germline lookup yields CDR1 SGHTA and CDR2 FQGNSA. The CDR3 DNA is TGTGCCAGCAGCTTAAATGCCCGAGGATCCTACGAGCAGTACTTC. It translates to CASSLNARGSYEQYF. Full variable domain (remainder filled in from reference TRBV7-2 and TRBJ2-7): GAGVSQSPSNKVTEKGKDVELRCDPISGHTALYWYRQSLGQGLEFLIYFQGNSAPDKSGLPSDRFSAERTGGSVSTLTIQRTQQEDSAVYLCASSLNARGSYEQYFGPGTRLTVT.

As regards this clonotype: At one boundary the junction diverges from the germline segment, which might be a read error. This chain connects TRBV12-3 or TRBV12-4 to TRBJ1-1; 8 bases align to TRBD1. The CDR3 runs to 11 residues. The CDR3 loop is CASSPTGEPCF. Written as DNA, the CDR3 is TGTGCCAGCAGTCCGACAGGGGAACCTTGCTTT.